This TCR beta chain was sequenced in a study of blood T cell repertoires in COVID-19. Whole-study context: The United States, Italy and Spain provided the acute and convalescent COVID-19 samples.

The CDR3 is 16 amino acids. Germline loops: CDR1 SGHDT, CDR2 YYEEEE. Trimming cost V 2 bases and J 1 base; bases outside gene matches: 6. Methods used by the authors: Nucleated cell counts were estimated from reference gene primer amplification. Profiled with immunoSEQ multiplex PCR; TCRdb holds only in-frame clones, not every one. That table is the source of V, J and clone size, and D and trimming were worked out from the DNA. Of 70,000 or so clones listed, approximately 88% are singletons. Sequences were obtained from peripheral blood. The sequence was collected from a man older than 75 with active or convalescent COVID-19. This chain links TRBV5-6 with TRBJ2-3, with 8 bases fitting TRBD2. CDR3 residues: CASSFPTSGRTDTQYF. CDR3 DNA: TGTGCCAGCAGCTTTCCCACTAGCGGACGCACAGATACGCAGTATTTT.